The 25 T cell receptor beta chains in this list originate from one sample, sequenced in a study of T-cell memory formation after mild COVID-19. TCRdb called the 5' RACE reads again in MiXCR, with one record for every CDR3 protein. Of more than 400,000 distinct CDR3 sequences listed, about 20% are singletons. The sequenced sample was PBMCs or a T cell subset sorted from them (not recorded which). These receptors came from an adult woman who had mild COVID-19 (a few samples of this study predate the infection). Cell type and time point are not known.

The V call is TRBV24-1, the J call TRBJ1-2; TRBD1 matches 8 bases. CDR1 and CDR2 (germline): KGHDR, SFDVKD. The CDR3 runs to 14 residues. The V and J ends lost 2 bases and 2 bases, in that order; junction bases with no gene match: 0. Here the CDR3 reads CATSDSGGNYGYTF. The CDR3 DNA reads TGTGCCACCAGTGATTCAGGGGGCAACTATGGCTACACCTTC.

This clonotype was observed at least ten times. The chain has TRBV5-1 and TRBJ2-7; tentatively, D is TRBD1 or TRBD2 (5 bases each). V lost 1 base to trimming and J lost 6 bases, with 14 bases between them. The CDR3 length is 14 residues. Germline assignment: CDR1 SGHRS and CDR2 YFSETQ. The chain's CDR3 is CASSLRVGETEQYF. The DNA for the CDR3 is TGCGCCAGCAGCTTGAGGGTAGGGGAGACCGAGCAGTACTTC.

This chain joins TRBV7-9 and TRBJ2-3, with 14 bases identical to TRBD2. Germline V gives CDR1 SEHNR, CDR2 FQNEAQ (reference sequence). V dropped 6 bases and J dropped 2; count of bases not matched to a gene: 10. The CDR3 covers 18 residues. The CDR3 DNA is TGTGCCAGCAGAGGGACTGGGACTAGCGGGGGTCACACAGATACGCAGTATTTT. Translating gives CASRGTGTSGGHTDTQYF. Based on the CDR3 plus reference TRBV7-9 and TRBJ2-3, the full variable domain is DTGVSQNPRHKITKRGQNVTFRCDPISEHNRLYWYRQTLGQGPEFLTYFQNEAQLEKSRLLSDRFSAERPKGSFSTLEIQRTEQGDSAMYLCASRGTGTSGGHTDTQYFGPGTRLTVL.

CDR3 sequence reads: CAWSRGLVANTGELFF. The DNA of the CDR3 is TGTGCCTGGAGTAGGGGGCTGGTGGCGAACACCGGGGAGCTGTTTTTT. The rearrangement joins TRBV30 to TRBJ2-2; 7 bases align to TRBD1. CDR3 length: 16 amino acids. The germline V gene encodes CDR1 GTSNPN and CDR2 SVGIG (reference sequence). The trim removed 2 bases at V and 0 bases at J, leaving 6 bases unmatched.

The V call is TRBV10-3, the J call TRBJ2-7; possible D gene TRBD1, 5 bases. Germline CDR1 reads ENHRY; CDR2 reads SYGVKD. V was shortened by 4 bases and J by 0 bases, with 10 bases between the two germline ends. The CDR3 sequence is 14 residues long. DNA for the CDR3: TGTGCCATCAGTGGACCAGACAGCTCCTACGAGCAGTACTTC. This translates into CAISGPDSSYEQYF.

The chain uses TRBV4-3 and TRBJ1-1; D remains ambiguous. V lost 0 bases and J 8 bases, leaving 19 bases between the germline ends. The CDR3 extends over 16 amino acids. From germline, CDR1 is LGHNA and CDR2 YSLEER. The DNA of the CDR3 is TGCGCCAGCAGCCAAGATCGTCGTACTAGGGCGACGGAAGCTTTCTTT. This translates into CASSQDRRTRATEAFF.

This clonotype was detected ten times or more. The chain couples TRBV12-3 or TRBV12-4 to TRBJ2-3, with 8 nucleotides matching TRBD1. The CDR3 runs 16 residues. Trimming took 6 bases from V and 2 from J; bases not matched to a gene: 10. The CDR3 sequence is CASRPTGGRPTDTQYF. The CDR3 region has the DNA TGTGCCAGCAGGCCAACAGGGGGTCGACCCACAGATACGCAGTATTTT.

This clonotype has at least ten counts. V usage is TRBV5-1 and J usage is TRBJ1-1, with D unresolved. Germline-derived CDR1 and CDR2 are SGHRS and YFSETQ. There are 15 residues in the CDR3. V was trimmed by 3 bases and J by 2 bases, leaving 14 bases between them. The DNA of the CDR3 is TGCGCCAGCAGCTATAAAGAGGTGGTCAACACTGAAGCTTTCTTT. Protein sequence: CASSYKEVVNTEAFF.

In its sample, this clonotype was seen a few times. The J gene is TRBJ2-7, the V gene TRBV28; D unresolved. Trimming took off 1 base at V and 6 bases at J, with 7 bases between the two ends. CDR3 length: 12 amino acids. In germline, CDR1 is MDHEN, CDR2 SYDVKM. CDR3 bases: TGTGCCAGCAGTTTATCAGGAAGCGAGCAGTACTTC. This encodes CASSLSGSEQYF.

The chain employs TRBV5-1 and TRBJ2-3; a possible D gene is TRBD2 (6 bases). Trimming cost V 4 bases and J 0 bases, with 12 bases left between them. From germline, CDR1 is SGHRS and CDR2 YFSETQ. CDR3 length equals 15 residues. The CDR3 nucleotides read TGCGCCAGCAGCCCGGAGGGGTCTAGCACAGATACGCAGTATTTT. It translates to CASSPEGSSTDTQYF.

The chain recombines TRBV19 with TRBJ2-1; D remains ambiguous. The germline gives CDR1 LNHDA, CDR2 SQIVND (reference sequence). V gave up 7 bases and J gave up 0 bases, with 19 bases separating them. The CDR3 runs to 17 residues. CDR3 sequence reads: CASTPGKLTRSYNEQFF. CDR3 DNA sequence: TGTGCCAGTACCCCTGGGAAACTGACCCGCTCCTACAATGAGCAGTTCTTC.

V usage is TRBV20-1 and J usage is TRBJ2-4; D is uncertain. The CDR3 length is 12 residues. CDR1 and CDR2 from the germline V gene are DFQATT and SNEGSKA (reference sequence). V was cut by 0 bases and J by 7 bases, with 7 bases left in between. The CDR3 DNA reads TGCAGTGCTAGAGACCCCTGGAACATTCAGTACTTC. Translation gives CSARDPWNIQYF.

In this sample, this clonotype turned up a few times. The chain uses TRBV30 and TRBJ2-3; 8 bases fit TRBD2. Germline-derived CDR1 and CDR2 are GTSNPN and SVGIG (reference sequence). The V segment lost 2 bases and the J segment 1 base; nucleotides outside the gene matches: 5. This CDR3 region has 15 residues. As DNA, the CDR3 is TGTGCCTGGAGTAAAGCGGGAGTACGCACAGATACGCAGTATTTT. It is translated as CAWSKAGVRTDTQYF.

The CDR3 region has the DNA TGTGCCAGCAGCCCCCGGACTAGCGGGAGGCCCGGGGAATACGAGCAGTACTTC. Translation gives CASSPRTSGRPGEYEQYF. The chain uses TRBV11-3 and TRBJ2-7, with 14 nucleotides matching TRBD2. CDR3 size: 18 residues. Germline V gene data show CDR1 as SGHNT and CDR2 as YENEEA. The junction had 13 bases not matched to a gene; V was cut back by 5 bases and J by 4 bases.

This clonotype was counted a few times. CDR3 in amino acids: CASSSWDTNYEQYF. The CDR3 bases are TGTGCCAGCAGTTCCTGGGACACCAACTACGAGCAGTACTTC. The V and J genes are TRBV27 and TRBJ2-7, with D maybe TRBD1 (6 bases). The germline V gene encodes CDR1 MNHEY and CDR2 SMNVEV (reference sequence). The CDR3 runs to 14 residues. Trimming took 4 bases from V and 3 from J, leaving 13 bases between them.

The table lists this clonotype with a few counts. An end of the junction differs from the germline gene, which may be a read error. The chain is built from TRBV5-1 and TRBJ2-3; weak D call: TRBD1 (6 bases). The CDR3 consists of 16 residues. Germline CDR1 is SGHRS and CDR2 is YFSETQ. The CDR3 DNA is TGCTCCAGCAGCTCCAGGGCCCCATCTGGGGGCGATACGCAGTATTTT. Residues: CSSSSRAPSGGDTQYF.

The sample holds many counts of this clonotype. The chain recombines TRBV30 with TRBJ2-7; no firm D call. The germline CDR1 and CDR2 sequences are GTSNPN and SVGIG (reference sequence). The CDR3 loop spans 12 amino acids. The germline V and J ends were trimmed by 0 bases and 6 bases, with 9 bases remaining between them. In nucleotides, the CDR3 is TGTGCCTGGAGTGTAACGGCAGTCGAGCAGTACTTC. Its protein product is CAWSVTAVEQYF. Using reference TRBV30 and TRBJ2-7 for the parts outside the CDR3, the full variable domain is SQTIHQWPATLVQPVGSPLSLECTVEGTSNPNLYWYRQAAGRGLQLLFYSVGIGQISSEVPQNLSASRPQDRQFILSSKKLLLSDSGFYLCAWSVTAVEQYFGPGTRLTVT.

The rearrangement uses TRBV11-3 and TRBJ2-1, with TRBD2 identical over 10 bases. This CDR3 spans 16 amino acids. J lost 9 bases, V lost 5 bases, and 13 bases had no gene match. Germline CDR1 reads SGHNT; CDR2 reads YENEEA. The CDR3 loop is CASSGATSGSAGEQFF. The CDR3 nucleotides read TGTGCCAGCAGCGGAGCGACTAGCGGGTCCGCGGGTGAGCAGTTCTTC.

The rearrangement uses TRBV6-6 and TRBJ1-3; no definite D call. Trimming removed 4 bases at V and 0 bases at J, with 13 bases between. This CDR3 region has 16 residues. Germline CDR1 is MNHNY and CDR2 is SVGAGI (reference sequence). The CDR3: CASSSQLRISGNTIYF. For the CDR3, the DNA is TGTGCCAGCAGTTCCCAACTCAGAATCTCTGGAAACACCATATATTTT.

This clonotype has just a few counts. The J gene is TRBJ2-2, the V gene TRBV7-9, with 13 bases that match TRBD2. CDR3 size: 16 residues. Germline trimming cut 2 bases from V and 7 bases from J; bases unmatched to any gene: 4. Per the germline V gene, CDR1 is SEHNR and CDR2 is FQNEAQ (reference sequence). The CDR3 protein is CASSLRLAGGVGELFF. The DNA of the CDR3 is TGTGCCAGCAGCTTAAGACTAGCGGGAGGTGTCGGGGAGCTGTTTTTT.

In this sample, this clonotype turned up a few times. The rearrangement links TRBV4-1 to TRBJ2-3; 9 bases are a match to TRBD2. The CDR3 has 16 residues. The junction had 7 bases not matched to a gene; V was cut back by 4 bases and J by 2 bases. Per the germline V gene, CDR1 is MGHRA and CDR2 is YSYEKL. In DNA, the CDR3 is TGCGCCAGCAGCCTCGAGACTAGCGGACTCACAGATACGCAGTATTTT. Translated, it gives CASSLETSGLTDTQYF.

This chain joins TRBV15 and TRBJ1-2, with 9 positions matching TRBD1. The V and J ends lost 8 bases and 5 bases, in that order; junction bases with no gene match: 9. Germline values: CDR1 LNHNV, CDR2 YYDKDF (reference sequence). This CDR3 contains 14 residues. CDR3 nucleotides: TGTGCCACCGGGCCGGACAGGGGCCAATATGGCTACACCTTC. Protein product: CATGPDRGQYGYTF.

DNA for the CDR3: TGTGCCAGCAGGACCTGGGAGACCCAGTACTTC. Protein sequence: CASRTWETQYF. The gene calls are TRBV2 and TRBJ2-5; D ambiguous. This CDR3 is built from 11 residues. V shed 6 bases and J shed 5 bases, with 7 bases lying between them. Germline CDR1 SNHLY, CDR2 FYNNEI.

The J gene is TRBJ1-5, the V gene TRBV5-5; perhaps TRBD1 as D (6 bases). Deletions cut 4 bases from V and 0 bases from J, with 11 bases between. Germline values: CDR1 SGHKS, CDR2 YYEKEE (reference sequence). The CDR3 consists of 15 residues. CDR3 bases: TGTGCCAGCAGCGGAGGGACAATTAGCAATCAGCCCCAGCATTTT. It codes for CASSGGTISNQPQHF.

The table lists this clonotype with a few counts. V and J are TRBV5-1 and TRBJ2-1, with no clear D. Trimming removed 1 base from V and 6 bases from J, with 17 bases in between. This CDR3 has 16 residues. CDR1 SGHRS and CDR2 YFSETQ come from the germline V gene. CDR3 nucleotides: TGCGCCAGCAGCTTGCGCCGGGCCCCCGTGGGCAATGAGCAGTTCTTC. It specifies CASSLRRAPVGNEQFF.